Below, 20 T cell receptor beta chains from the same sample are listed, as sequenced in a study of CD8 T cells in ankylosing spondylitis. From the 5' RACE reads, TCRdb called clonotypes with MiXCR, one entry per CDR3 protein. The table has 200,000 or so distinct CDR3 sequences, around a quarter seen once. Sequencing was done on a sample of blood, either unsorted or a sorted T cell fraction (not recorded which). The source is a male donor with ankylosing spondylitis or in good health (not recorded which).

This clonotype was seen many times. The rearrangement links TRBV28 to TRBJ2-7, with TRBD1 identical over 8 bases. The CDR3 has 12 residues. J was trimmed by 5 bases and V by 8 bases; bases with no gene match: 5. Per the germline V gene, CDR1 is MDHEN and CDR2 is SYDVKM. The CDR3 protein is CASQDRAHEQYF. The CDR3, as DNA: TGTGCCAGCCAGGACAGGGCCCACGAGCAGTACTTC.

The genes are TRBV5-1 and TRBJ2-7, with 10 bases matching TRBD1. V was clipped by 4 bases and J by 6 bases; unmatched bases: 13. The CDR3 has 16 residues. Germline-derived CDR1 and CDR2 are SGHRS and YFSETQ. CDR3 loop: CASSLMAAGTGVEQYF. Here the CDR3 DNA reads TGCGCCAGCAGCCTGATGGCCGCCGGGACAGGGGTCGAGCAGTACTTC.

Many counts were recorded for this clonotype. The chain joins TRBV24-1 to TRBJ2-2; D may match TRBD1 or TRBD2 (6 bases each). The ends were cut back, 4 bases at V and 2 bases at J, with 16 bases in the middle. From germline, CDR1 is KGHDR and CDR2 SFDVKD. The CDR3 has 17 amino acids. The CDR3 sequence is CATSDPTGAPNTGELFF. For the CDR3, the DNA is TGTGCCACCAGTGACCCCACGGGGGCCCCCAACACCGGGGAGCTGTTTTTT.

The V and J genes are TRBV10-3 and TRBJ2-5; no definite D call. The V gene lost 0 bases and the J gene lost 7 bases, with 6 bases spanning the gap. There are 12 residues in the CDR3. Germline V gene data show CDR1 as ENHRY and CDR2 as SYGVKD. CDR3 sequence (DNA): TGTGCCATCAGTGAGTCGGAAGGGACCCAGTACTTC. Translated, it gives CAISESEGTQYF.

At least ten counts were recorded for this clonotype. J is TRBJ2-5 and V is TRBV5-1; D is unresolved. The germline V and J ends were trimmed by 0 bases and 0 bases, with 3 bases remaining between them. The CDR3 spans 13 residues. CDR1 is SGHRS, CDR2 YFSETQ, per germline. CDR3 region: CASSLGNQETQYF. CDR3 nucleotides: TGCGCCAGCAGCTTGGGCAACCAAGAGACCCAGTACTTC.

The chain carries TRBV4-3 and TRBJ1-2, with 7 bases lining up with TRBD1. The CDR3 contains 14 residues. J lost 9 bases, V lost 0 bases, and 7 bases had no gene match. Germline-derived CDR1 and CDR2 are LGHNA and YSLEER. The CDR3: CASSQDMSGGSYTF. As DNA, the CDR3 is TGCGCCAGCAGCCAAGATATGTCAGGGGGGAGCTACACCTTC.

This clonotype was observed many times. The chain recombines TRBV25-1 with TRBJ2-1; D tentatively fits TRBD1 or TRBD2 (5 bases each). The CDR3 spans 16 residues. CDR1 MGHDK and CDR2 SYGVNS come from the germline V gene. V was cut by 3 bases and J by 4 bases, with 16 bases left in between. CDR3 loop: CASSDGMFGGYNEQFF. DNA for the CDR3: TGTGCCAGCAGTGACGGGATGTTTGGGGGATACAATGAGCAGTTCTTC.

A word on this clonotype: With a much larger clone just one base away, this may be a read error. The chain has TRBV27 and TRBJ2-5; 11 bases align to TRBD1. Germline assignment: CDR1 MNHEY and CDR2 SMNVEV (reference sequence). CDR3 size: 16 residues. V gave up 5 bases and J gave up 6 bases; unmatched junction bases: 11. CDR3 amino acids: CASSKRDRGIGKTQYF. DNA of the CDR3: TGTGCCAGCAGTAAAAGGGACAGGGGGATCGGAAAGACCCAGTACTTC.

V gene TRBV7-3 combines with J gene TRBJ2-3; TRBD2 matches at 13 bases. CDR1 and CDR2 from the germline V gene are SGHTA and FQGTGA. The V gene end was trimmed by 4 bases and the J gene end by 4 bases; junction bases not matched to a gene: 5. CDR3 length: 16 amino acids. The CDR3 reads CASSSRLAGGPDTQYF. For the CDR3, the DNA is TGTGCCAGCAGCTCCAGACTAGCGGGAGGCCCAGATACGCAGTATTTT.

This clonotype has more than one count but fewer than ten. The CDR3 is CASTPRLPTSTDTQYF. In DNA form, the CDR3 reads TGTGCCAGCACTCCGAGGCTGCCCACTAGCACAGATACGCAGTATTTT. The genes are TRBV27 and TRBJ2-3, with D unresolved. The CDR3 totals 16 residues. Between the trimmed V and J ends, which lost 7 bases and 0 bases, there was a span of 17 bases. Per germline, CDR1 MNHEY and CDR2 SMNVEV (reference sequence).

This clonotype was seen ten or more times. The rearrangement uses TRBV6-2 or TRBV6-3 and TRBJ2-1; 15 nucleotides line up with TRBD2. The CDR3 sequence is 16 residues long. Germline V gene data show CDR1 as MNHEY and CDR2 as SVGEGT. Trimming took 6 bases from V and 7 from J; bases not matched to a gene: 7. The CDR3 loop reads CASREFGTSGRNEQFF. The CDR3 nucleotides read TGTGCCAGCAGAGAGTTCGGGACTAGCGGGAGGAATGAGCAGTTCTTC.

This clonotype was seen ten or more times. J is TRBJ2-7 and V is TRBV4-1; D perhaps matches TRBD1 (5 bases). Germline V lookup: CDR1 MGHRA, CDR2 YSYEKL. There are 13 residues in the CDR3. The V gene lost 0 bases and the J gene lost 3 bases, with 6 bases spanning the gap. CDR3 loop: CASSQDQGYEQYF. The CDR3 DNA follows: TGCGCCAGCAGCCAAGATCAGGGCTACGAGCAGTACTTC.

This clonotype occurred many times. CDR3 nucleotide sequence: TGTGCCAGCAGCCCAAACTTGAAGGGGTTTCGGTCTGGGGCCAACGTCCTGACTTTC. Translation gives CASSPNLKGFRSGANVLTF. The chain recombines TRBV3-1 with TRBJ2-6, with D possibly TRBD1 on 5 matching bases. CDR3 size: 19 residues. Germline V gene sequence: CDR1 LGHDT, CDR2 YNNKEL (reference sequence). V gave up 4 bases and J gave up 1 base, with 20 bases separating them.

CDR3 region: CASSLTSGRNNEQFF. The CDR3 nucleotides read TGTGCCAGCAGTTTGACTAGCGGGAGAAACAATGAGCAGTTCTTC. The chain couples TRBV27 to TRBJ2-1; 12 bases map to TRBD2. The ends lost 3 bases at V and 5 bases at J; junction bases unmatched: 2. Looked up from germline, CDR1 is MNHEY and CDR2 is SMNVEV (reference sequence). This CDR3 region has 15 residues.

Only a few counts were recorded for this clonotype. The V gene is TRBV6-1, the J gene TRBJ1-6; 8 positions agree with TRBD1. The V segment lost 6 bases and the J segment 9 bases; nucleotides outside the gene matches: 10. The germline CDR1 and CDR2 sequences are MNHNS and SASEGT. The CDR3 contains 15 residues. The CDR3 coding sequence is TGTGCCAGCAGCCCCCAGGGGGCCACGGGTTCACCCCTCCACTTT. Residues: CASSPQGATGSPLHF.

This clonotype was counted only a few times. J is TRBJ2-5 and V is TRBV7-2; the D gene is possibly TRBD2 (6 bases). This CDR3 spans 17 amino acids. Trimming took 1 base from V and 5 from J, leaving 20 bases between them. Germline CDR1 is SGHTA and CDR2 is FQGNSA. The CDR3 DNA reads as TGTGCCAGCAGCTTAGGGGGGAGTCGCAGGGCGGGGGAGACCCAGTACTTC. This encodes CASSLGGSRRAGETQYF.

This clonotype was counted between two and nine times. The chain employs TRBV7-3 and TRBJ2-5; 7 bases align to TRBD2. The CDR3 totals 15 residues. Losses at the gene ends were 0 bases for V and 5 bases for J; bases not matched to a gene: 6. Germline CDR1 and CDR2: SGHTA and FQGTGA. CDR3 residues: CASSLTAGAPETQYF. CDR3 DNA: TGTGCCAGCAGCTTAACGGCGGGAGCCCCGGAGACCCAGTACTTC. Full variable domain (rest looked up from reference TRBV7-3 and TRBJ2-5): GAGVSQTPSNKVTEKGKYVELRCDPISGHTALYWYRQSLGQGPEFLIYFQGTGAADDSGLPNDRFFAVRPEGSVSTLKIQRTERGDSAVYLCASSLTAGAPETQYFGPGTRLLVL.

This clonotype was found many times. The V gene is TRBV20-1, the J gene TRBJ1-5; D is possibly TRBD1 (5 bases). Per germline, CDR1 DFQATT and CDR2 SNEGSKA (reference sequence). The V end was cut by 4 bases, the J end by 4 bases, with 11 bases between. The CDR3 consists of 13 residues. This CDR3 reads CSANEGTNQPQHF. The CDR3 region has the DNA TGCAGTGCTAACGAAGGGACTAATCAGCCCCAGCATTTT.

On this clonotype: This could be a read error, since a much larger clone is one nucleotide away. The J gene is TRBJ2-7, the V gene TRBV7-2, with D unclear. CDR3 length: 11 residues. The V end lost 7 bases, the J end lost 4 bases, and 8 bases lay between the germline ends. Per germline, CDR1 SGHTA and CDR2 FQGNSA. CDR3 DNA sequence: TGTGCCAGCAATTCCCGTTACGAGCAGTACTTC. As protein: CASNSRYEQYF.

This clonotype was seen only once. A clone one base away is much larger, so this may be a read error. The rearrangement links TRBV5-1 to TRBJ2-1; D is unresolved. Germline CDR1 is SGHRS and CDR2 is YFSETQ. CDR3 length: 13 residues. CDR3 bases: TGCGCCATCAGCTTAAGATCCTACAATGAGCAGTTCTTC. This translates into CAISLRSYNEQFF.